This TCR beta chain derives from a study of blood T cell repertoires in COVID-19. Across the whole study: Samples of COVID-19 (acute and convalescent) were obtained from the United States, Italy and Spain. Sources were T cells, B-cell-depleted T cells, or PBMCs; the material itself was cDNA or gDNA.

The CDR3 length is 18 residues. V gave up 5 bases and J gave up 6 bases; unmatched junction bases: 17. The germline CDR1 and CDR2 sequences are SGHVS and FNYEAQ. Clones were sequenced by immunoSEQ multiplex PCR, and TCRdb holds only the in-frame ones, with some missing. The sample consists of tens of thousands of clones, about 86% of them appearing once. The origin of this receptor is a man between 70 and 80 years old with active COVID-19. The chain is built from TRBV7-6 and TRBJ2-3; the match to TRBD2 covers 10 bases. Sequencing was done on a sample of peripheral blood. The CDR3 nucleotides are TGTGCCAGCAGCCCCCCCAGGACTAGCGGTAACACTCGGGATACGCAGTATTTT. Translation gives CASSPPRTSGNTRDTQYF.